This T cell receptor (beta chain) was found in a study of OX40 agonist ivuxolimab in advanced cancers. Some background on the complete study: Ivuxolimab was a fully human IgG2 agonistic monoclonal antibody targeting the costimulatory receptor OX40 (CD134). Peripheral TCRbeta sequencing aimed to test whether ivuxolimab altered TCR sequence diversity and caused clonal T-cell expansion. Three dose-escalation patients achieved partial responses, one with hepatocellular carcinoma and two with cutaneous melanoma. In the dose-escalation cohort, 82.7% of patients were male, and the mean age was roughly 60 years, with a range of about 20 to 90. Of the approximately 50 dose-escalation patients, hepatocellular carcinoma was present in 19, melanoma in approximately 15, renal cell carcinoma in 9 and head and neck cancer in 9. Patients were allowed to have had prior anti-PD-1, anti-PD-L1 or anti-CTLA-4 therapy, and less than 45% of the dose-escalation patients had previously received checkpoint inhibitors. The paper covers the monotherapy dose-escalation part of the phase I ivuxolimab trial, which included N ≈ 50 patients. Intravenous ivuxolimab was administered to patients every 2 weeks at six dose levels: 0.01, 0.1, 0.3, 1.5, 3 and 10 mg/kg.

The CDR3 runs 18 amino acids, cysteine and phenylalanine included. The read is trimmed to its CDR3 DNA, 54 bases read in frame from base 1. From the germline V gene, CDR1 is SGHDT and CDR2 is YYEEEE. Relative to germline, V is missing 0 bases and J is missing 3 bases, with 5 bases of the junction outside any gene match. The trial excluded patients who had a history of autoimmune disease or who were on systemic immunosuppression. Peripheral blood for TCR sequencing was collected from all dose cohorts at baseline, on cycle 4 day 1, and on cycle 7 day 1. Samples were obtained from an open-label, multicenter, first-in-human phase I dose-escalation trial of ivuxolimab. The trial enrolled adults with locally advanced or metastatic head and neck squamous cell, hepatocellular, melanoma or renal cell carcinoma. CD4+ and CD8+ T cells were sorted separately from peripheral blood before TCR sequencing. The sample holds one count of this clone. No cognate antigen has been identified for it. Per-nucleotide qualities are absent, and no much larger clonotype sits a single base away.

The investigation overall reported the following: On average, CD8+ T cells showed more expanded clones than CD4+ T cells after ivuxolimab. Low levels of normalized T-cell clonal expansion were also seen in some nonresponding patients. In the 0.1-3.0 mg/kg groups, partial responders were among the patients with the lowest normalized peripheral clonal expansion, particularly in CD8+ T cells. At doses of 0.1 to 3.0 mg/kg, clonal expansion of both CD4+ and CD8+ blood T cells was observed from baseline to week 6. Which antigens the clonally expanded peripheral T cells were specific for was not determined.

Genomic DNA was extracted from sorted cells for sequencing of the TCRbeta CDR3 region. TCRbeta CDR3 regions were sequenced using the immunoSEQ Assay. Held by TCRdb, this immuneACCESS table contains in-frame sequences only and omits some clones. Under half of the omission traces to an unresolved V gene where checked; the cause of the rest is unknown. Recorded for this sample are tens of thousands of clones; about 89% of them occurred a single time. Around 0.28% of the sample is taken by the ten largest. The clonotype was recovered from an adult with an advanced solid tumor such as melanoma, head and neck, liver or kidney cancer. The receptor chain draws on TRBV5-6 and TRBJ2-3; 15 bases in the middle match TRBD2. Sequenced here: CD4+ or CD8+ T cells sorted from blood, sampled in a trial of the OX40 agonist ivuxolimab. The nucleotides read TGTGCCAGCAGCTTGGATCCGGGACTAGCGGGAGGAACAGATACGCAGTATTTT. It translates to CASSLDPGLAGGTDTQYF.